This TCR beta chain derives from a study of shared clonotypes between healthy human individuals. CD8 cells regarded as naive lacked CD45RO, were positively chosen for CCR7, and omitted terminally differentiated effector memory CD45RA+ cells. Here immunoSEQ multiplex PCR was the method, and the copy in TCRdb shows in-frame clones only, minus some. The profile shows some 2 million clones, over 85% of them singletons. V gave up 3 bases and J gave up 6 bases, with 11 bases separating them. CDR3 length: 12 amino acids. Germline V CDR1 and CDR2: GTSNPN, SVGIG (reference sequence). The chain employs TRBV30 and TRBJ1-1; no reliable D call. The specimen sequenced was naive CD8+ T cells sorted from blood. This receptor was taken from a man aged 18 to 30 in good health. CDR3: CAWSFLRPEAFF. The CDR3 nucleotides read TGTGCCTGGAGCTTTTTAAGACCTGAAGCTTTCTTT. Combining the CDR3 with reference TRBV30 and TRBJ1-1 gives the whole variable domain SQTIHQWPATLVQPVGSPLSLECTVEGTSNPNLYWYRQAAGRGLQLLFYSVGIGQISSEVPQNLSASRPQDRQFILSSKKLLLSDSGFYLCAWSFLRPEAFFGQGTRLTVV.